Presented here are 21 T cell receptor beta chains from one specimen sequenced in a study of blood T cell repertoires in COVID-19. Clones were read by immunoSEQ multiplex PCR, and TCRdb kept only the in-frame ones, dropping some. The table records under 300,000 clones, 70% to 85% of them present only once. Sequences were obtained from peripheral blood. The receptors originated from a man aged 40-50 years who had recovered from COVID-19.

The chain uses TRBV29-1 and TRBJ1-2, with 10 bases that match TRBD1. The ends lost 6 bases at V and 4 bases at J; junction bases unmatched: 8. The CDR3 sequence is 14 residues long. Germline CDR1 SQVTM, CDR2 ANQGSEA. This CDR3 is CSVGRGQGTYGYTF. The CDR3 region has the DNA TGCAGCGTGGGGCGGGGACAGGGGACCTATGGCTACACCTTC.

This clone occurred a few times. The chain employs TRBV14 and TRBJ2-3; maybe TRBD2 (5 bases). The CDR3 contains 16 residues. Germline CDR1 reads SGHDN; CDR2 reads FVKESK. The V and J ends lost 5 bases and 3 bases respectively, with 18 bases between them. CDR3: CASSDAGVGGTDTQYF. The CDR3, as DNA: TGTGCCAGCAGCGATGCCGGGGTCGGAGGAACAGATACGCAGTATTTT.

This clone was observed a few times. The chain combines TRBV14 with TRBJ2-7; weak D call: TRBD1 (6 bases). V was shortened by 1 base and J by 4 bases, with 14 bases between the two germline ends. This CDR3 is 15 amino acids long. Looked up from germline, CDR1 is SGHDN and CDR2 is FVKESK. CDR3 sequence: CASSQVSGVVYEQYF. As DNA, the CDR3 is TGTGCCAGCAGCCAAGTGTCAGGGGTTGTGTACGAGCAGTACTTC. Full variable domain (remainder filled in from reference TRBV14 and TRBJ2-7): EAGVTQFPSHSVIEKGQTVTLRCDPISGHDNLYWYRRVMGKEIKFLLHFVKESKQDESGMPNNRFLAERTGGTYSTLKVQPAELEDSGVYFCASSQVSGVVYEQYFGPGTRLTVT.

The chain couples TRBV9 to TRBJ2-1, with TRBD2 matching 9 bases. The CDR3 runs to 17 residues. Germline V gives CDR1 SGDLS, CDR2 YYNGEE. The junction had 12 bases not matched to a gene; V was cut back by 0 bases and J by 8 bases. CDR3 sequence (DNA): TGTGCCAGCAGCGTAGCCTTGGGGGCTAGCGGGATGCATGAGCAGTTCTTC. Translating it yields CASSVALGASGMHEQFF.

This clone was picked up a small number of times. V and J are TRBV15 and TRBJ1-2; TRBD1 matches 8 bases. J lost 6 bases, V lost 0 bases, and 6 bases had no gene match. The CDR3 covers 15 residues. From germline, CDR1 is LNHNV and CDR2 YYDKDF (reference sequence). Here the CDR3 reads CATSRDRGRWDGYTF. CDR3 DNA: TGTGCCACCAGCAGAGACAGGGGGCGGTGGGATGGCTACACCTTC.

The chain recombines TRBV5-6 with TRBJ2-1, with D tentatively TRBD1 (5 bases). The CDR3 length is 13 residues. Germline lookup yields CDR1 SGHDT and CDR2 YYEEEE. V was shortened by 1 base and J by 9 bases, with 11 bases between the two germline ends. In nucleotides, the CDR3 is TGTGCCAGCAGCTTGCGGCAGGGTGGTGAGCAGTTCTTC. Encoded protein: CASSLRQGGEQFF.

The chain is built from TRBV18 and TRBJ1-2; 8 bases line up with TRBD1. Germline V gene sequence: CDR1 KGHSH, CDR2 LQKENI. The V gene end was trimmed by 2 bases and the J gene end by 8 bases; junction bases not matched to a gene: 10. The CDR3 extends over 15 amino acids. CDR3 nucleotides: TGTGCCAGCTCACCAGAGACAGGGGCCCTCGGGGGCTACACCTTC. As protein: CASSPETGALGGYTF. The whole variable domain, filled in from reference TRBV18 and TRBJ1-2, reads NAGVMQNPRHLVRRRGQEARLRCSPMKGHSHVYWYRQLPEEGLKFMVYLQKENIIDESGMPKERFSAEFPKEGPSILRIQQVVRGDSAAYFCASSPETGALGGYTFGSGTRLTVV.

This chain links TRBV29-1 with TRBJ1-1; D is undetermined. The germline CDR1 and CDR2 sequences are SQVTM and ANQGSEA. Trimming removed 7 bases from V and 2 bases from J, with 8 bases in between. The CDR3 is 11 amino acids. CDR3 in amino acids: CSGRKNTEAFF. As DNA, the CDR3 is TGCAGCGGCAGGAAAAACACTGAAGCTTTCTTT.

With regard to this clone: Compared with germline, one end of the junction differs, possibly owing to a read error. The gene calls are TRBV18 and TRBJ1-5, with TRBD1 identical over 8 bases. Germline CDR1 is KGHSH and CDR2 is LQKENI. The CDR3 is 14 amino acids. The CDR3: CASSRDRSNQLQHF. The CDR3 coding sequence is TGTGCCAGCTCCCGGGACAGGAGTAATCAGCTCCAGCATTTT.

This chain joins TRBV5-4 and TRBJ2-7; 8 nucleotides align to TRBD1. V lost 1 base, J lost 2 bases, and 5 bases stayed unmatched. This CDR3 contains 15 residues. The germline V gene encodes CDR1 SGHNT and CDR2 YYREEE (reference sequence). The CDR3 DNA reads TGTGCCAGCAGCTTGCCCGGGACAGGAACCTACGAGCAGTACTTC. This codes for CASSLPGTGTYEQYF.

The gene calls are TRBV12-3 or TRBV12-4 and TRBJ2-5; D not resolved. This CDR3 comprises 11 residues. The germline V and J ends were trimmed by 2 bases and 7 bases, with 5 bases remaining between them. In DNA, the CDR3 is TGTGCCAGCAGTTTACGTGTGACCCAGTACTTC. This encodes CASSLRVTQYF.

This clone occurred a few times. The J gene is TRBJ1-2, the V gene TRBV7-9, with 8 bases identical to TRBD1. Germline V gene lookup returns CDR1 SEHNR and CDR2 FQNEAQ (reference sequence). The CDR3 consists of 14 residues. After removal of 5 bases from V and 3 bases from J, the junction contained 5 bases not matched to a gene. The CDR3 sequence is CASSIRGLDYGYTF. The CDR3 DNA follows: TGTGCCAGCAGCATCAGGGGGCTGGACTATGGCTACACCTTC.

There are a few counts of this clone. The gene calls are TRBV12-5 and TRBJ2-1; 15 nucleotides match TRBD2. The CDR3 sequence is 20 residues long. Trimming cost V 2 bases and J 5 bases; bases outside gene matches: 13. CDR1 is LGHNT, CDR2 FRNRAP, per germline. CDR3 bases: TGTGCTAGTGGTTTGCTGAACCCGGGACTAGCGGGAGGTAGCAACAATGAGCAGTTCTTC. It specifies CASGLLNPGLAGGSNNEQFF. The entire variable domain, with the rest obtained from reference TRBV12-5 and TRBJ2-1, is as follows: DARVTQTPRHKVTEMGQEVTMRCQPILGHNTVFWYRQTMMQGLELLAYFRNRAPLDDSGMPKDRFSAEMPDATLATLKIQPSEPRDSAVYFCASGLLNPGLAGGSNNEQFFGPGTRLTVL.

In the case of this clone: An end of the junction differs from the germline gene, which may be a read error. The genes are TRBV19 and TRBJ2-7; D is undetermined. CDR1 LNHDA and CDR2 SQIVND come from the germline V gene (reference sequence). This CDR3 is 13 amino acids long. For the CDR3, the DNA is TGTGCCAGTAGTACCGAGACATTTTACGGGCAGTACTTC. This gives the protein CASSTETFYGQYF.

In DNA form, the CDR3 reads TGCGCCAGCAGCCGAGGCGGCGGGCTCGCCTACAATGAGCAGTTCTTC. Its protein is CASSRGGGLAYNEQFF. The rearrangement uses TRBV4-3 and TRBJ2-1; TRBD2 might be the D (5 bases). Germline V CDR1 and CDR2: LGHNA, YSLEER. The CDR3 is 16 residues long. The V end was cut by 4 bases, the J end by 2 bases, with 15 bases between.

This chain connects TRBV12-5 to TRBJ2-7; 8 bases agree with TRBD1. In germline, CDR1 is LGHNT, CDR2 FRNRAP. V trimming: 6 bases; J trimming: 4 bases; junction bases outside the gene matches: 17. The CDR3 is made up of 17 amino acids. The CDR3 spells CASGPDRAGTKRYEQYF. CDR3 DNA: TGTGCTAGTGGCCCGGACAGGGCAGGCACGAAGAGATACGAGCAGTACTTC.

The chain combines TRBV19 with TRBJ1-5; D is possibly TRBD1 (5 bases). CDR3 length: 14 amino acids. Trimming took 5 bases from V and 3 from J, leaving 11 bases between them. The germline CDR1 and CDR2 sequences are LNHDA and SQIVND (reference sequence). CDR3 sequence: CASSSDRVNQPQHF. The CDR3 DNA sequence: TGTGCCAGTAGTTCAGACAGAGTCAATCAGCCCCAGCATTTT.

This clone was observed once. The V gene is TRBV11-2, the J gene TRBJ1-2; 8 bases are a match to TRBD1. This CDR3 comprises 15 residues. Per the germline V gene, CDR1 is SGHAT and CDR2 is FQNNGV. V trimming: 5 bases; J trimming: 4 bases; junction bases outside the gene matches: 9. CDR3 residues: CASSASLGQGYGYTF. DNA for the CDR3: TGTGCCAGCAGCGCATCCCTCGGACAGGGCTATGGCTACACCTTC.

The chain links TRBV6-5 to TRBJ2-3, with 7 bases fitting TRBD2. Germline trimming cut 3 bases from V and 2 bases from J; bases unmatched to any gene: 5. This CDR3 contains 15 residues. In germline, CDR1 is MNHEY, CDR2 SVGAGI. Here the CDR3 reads CASSYGTTTTDTQYF. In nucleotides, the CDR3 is TGTGCCAGCAGTTATGGGACTACTACCACAGATACGCAGTATTTT.

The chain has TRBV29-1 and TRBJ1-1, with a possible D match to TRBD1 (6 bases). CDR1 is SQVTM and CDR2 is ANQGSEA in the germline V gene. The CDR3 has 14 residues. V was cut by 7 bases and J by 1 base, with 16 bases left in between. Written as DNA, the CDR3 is TGCAGCGCCCAGAAAGACAGGAGGAACACTGAAGCTTTCTTT. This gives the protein CSAQKDRRNTEAFF.

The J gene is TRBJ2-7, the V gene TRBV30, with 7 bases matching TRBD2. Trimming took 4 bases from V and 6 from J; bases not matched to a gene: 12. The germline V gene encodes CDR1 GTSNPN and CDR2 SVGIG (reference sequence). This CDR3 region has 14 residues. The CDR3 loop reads CAWNAGELNGEQYF. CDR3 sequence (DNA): TGTGCCTGGAATGCGGGGGAGCTTAATGGCGAGCAGTACTTC.